This paragraph reports one T cell receptor beta chain. This CDR3 contains 15 residues. The germline CDR1 and CDR2 sequences are SGHDN and FVKESK. The germline V and J ends were trimmed by 4 bases and 8 bases, with 15 bases remaining between them. As processed by the authors: Amplification of reference gene primers provided the estimated nucleated cell counts. Repertoires were generated with immunoSEQ multiplex PCR, while TCRdb's copy carries only in-frame clones and drops some. That table is the source of V, J and clone size, and D and trimming were worked out from the DNA. The sample consists of 130,000 or so clones, less than 85% of them appearing once. This sample is drawn from a study of blood T cell repertoires in COVID-19. Background on the study: COVID-19 samples, acute and convalescent, were from the United States, Italy and Spain. Sources were T cells, B-cell-depleted T cells, or PBMCs; the material itself was cDNA or gDNA.

Specimen: peripheral blood. The V and J genes are TRBV14 and TRBJ1-6; maybe TRBD1 (5 bases). The sequence was obtained from a woman aged 60-75 years with acute or convalescent COVID-19. CDR3 sequence reads: CASSLSYKGDSPLHF. As DNA, the CDR3 is TGTGCCAGCAGCCTTTCCTATAAAGGGGATTCACCCCTCCACTTT.